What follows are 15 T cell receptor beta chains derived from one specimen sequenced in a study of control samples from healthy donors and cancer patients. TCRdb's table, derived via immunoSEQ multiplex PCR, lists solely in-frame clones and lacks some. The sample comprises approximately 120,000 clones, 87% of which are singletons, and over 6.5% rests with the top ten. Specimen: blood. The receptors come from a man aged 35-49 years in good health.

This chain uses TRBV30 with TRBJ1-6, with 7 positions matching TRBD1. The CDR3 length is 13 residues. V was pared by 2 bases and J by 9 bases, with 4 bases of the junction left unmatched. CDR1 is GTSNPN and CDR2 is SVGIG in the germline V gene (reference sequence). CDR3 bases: TGTGCCTGGAGTACAGGGGAGGCTTCACCCCTCCACTTT. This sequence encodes CAWSTGEASPLHF. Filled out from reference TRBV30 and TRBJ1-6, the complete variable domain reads SQTIHQWPATLVQPVGSPLSLECTVEGTSNPNLYWYRQAAGRGLQLLFYSVGIGQISSEVPQNLSASRPQDRQFILSSKKLLLSDSGFYLCAWSTGEASPLHFGNGTRLTVT.

The CDR3 region has the DNA TGTGCCAGCAGTTCAAAAGGGGGCTATGAGTCACCCCTCCACTTT. Its protein is CASSSKGGYESPLHF. V usage is TRBV27 and J usage is TRBJ1-6; 7 bases align to TRBD1. CDR1 and CDR2 (germline): MNHEY, SMNVEV (reference sequence). J was trimmed by 10 bases and V by 4 bases; bases with no gene match: 10. This CDR3 has 15 residues.

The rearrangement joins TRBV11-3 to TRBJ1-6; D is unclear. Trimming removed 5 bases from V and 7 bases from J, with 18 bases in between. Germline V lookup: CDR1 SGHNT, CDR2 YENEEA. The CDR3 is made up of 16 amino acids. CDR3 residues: CASSGSGLIWNSPLHF. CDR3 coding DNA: TGTGCCAGCAGCGGGAGCGGCCTTATTTGGAATTCACCCCTCCACTTT.

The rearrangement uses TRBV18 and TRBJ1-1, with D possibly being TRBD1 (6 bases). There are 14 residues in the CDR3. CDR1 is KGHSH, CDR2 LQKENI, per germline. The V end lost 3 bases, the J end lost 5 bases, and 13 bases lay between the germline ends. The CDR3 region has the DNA TGTGCCAGCTCACCCCTGGACAGCGGGACTGAAGCTTTCTTT. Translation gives CASSPLDSGTEAFF.

CDR3 DNA sequence: TGTGCCACCTCATGGGGTGTCGGTAGCGGAACCTACGAGCAGTACTTC. It is translated as CATSWGVGSGTYEQYF. The chain recombines TRBV27 with TRBJ2-7; weak D call: TRBD2 (6 bases). V was clipped by 10 bases and J by 2 bases, with 24 bases between them. This CDR3 is built from 16 residues. Germline V gene sequence: CDR1 MNHEY, CDR2 SMNVEV (reference sequence).

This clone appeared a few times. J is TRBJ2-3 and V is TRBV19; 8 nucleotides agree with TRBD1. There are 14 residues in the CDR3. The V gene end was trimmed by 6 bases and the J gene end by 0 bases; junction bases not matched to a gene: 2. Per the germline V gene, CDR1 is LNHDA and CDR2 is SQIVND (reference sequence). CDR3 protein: CASRRDRSTDTQYF. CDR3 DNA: TGTGCCAGTAGAAGGGACAGGAGCACAGATACGCAGTATTTT.

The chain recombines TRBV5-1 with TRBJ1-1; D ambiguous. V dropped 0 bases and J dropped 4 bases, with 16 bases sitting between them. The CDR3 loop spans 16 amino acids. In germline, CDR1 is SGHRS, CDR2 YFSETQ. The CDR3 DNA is TGCGCCAGCAGCTTGGCCATAGTGTCAGTTGGCACTGAAGCTTTCTTT. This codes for CASSLAIVSVGTEAFF.

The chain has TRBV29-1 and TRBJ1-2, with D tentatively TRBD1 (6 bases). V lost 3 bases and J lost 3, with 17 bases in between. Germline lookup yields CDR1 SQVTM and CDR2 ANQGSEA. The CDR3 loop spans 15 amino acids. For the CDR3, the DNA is TGCAGCGTTGATTCTCAGGGGAAGGGGGACTATGGCTACACCTTC. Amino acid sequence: CSVDSQGKGDYGYTF. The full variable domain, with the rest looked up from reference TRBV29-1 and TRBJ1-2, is SAVISQKPSRDICQRGTSLTIQCQVDSQVTMMFWYRQQPGQSLTLIATANQGSEATYESGFVIDKFPISRPNLTFSTLTVSNMSPEDSSIYLCSVDSQGKGDYGYTFGSGTRLTVV.

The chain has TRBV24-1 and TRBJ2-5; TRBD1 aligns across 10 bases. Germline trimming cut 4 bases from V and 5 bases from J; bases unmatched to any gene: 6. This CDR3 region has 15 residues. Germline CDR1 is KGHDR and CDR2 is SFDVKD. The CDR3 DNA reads TGTGCCACCAGTGAGAGGGACAGGGGCTTGGAGACCCAGTACTTC. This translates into CATSERDRGLETQYF.

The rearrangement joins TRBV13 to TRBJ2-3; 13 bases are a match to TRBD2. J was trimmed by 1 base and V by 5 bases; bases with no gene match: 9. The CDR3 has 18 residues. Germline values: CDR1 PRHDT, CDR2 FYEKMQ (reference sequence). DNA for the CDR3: TGTGCCAGCAGCGCCCAGGGAGGACTAGCGGGGGGCACAGATACGCAGTATTTT. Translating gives CASSAQGGLAGGTDTQYF.

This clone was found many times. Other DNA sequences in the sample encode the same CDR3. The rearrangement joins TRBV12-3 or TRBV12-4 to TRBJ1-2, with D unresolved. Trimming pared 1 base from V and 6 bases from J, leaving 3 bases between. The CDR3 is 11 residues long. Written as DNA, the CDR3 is TGTGCCAGCAGTTTAGGGGATGGCTACACCTTC. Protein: CASSLGDGYTF.

The CDR3 is CASSDPGGHLSYGYTF. The CDR3 nucleotides are TGTGCCAGCAGTGACCCAGGGGGCCACCTCTCCTATGGCTACACCTTC. V gene TRBV25-1 combines with J gene TRBJ1-2; 8 bases map to TRBD1. The CDR3 runs to 16 residues. The V gene's germline CDR1 is MGHDK and CDR2 SYGVNS. The ends lost 3 bases at V and 4 bases at J; junction bases unmatched: 10.

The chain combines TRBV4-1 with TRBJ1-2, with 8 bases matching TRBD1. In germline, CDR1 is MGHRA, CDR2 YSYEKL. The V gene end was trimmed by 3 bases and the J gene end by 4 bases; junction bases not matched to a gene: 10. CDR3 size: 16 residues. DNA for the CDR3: TGCGCCAGCAGCCAGAATCCAGGGGGCCCCCCCTATGGCTACACCTTC. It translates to CASSQNPGGPPYGYTF.

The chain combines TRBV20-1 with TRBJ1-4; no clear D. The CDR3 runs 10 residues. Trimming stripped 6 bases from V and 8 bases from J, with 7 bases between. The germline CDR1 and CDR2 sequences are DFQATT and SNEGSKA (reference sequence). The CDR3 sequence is CSAQREKLFF. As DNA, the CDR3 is TGCAGTGCACAGCGGGAAAAACTGTTTTTT.

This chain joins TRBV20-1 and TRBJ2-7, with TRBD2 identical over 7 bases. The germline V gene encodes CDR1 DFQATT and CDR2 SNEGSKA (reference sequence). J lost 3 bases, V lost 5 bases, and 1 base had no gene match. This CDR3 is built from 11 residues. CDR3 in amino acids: CSAQRGYEQYF. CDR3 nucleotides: TGCAGTGCTCAGCGGGGCTACGAGCAGTACTTC.